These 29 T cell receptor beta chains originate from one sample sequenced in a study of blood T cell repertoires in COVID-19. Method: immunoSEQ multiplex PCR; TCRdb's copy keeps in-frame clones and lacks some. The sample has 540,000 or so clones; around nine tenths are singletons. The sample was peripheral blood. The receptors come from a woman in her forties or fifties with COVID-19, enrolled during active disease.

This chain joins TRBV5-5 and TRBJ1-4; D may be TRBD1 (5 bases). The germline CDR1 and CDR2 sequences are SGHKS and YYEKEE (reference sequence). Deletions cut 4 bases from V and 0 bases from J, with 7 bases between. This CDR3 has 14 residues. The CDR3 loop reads CASSQDTTNEKLFF. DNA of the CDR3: TGTGCCAGCAGCCAGGACACAACTAATGAAAAACTGTTTTTT.

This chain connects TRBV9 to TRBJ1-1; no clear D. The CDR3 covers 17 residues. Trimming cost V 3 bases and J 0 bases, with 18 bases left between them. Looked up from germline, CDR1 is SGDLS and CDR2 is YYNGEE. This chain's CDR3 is CASSGTGDRLMNTEAFF. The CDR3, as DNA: TGTGCCAGCAGCGGGACTGGCGATCGTCTCATGAACACTGAAGCTTTCTTT.

CDR3 residues: CASSFRWQAQSSNQPQHF. The CDR3 coding sequence is TGTGCCAGCAGCTTTAGGTGGCAGGCTCAAAGTAGCAATCAGCCCCAGCATTTT. The chain is built from TRBV5-5 and TRBJ1-5; D remains ambiguous. CDR3 length equals 18 residues. The germline V and J ends were trimmed by 2 bases and 0 bases, with 18 bases remaining between them. CDR1 is SGHKS and CDR2 is YYEKEE in the germline V gene (reference sequence).

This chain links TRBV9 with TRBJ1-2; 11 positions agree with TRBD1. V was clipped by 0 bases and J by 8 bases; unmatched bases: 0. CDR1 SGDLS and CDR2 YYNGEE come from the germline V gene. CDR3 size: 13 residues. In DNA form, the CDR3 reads TGTGCCAGCAGCGTAGGGGACAGGGGGGGCTACACCTTC. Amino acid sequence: CASSVGDRGGYTF.

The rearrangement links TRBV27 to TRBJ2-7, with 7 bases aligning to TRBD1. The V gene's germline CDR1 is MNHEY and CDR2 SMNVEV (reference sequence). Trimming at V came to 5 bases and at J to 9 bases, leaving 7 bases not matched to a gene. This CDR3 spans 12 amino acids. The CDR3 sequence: CASSPTGPGQYF. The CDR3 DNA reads TGTGCCAGCAGTCCGACAGGGCCCGGGCAGTACTTC.

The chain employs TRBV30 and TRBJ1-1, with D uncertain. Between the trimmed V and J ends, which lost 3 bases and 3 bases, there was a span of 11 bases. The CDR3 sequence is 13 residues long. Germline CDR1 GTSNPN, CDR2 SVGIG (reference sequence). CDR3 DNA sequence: TGTGCCTGGAGAATCGGCGGGTACACTGAAGCTTTCTTT. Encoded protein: CAWRIGGYTEAFF.

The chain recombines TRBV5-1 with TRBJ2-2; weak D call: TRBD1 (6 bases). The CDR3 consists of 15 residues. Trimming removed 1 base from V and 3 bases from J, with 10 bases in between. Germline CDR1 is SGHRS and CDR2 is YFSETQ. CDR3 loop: CASSLTQGDTGELFF. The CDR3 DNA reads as TGCGCCAGCAGCTTGACACAGGGAGACACCGGGGAGCTGTTTTTT.

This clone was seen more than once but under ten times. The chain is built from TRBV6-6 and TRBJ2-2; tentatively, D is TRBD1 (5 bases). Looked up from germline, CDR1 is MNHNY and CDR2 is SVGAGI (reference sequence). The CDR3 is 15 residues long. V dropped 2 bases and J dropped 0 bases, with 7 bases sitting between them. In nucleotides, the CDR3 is TGTGCCAGCAGTTACGGGGCAGCGAACACCGGGGAGCTGTTTTTT. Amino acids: CASSYGAANTGELFF.

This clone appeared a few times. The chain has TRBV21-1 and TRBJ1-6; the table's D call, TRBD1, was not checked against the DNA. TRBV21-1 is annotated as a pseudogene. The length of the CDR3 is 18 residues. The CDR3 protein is CASTTIFTGQNYNSPLHF. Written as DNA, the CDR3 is TGTGCCAGCACCACCATATTCACTGGACAAAACTATAATTCACCCCTCCACTTT.

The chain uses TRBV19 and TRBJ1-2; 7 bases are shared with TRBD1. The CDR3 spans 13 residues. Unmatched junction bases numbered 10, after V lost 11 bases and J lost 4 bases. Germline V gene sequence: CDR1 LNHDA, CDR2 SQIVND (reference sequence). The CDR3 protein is CAGRQGPSYGYTF. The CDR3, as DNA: TGTGCCGGGAGACAGGGACCGTCCTATGGCTACACCTTC.

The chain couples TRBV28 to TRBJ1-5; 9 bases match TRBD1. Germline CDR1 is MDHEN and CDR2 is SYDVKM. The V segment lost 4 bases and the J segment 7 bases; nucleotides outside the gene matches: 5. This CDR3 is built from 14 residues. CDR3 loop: CASSSQGAGQPQHF. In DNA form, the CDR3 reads TGTGCCAGCAGTTCACAGGGGGCGGGACAGCCCCAGCATTTT.

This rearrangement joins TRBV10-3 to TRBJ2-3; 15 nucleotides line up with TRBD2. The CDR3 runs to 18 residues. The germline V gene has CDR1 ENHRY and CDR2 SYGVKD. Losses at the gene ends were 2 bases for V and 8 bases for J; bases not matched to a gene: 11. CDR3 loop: CAISEPRGGLAGGGTQYF. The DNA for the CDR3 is TGTGCCATCAGTGAGCCGCGTGGGGGACTAGCGGGGGGAGGTACGCAGTATTTT.

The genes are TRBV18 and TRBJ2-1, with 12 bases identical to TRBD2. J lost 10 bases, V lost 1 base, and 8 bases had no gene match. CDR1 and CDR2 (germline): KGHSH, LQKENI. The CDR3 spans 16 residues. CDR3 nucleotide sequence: TGTGCCAGCTCACCACAAGGACTAGCGGGGCGCATGGAGCAGTTCTTC. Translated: CASSPQGLAGRMEQFF.

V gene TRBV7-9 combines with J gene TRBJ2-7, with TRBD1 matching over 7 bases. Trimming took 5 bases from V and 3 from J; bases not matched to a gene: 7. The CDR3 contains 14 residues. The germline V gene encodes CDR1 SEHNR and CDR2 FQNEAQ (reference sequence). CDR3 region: CASSPDRAIYEQYF. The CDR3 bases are TGTGCCAGCAGCCCAGACAGGGCCATCTACGAGCAGTACTTC. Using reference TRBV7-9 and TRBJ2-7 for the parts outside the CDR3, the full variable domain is DTGVSQNPRHKITKRGQNVTFRCDPISEHNRLYWYRQTLGQGPEFLTYFQNEAQLEKSRLLSDRFSAERPKGSFSTLEIQRTEQGDSAMYLCASSPDRAIYEQYFGPGTRLTVT.

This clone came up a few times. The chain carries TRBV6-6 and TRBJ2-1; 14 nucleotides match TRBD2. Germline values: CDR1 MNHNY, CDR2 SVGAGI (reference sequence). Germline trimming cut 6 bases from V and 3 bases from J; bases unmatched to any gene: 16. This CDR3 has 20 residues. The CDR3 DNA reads TGTGCCAGCAGCCCCTCCGGACTAGCGGGGGGTCCCCGCAACTACAATGAGCAGTTCTTC. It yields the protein CASSPSGLAGGPRNYNEQFF.

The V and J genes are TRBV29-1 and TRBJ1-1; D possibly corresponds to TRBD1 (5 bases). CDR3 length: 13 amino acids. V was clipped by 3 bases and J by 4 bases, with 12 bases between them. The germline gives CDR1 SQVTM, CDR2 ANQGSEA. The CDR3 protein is CSVELQVGTEAFF. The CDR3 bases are TGCAGCGTTGAGTTACAGGTCGGCACTGAAGCTTTCTTT.

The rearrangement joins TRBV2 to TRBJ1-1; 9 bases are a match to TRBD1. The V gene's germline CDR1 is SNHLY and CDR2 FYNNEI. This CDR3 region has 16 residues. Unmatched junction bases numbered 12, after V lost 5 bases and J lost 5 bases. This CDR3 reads CASSPGMDRGFTEAFF. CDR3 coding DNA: TGTGCCAGCAGTCCCGGGATGGACAGGGGATTTACTGAAGCTTTCTTT.

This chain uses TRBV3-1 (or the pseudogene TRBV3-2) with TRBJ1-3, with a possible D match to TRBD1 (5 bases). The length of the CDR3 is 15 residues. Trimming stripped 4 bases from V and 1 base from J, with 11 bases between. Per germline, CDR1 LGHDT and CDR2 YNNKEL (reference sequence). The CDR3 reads CASSPLGRSGNTIYF. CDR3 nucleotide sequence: TGTGCCAGCAGCCCGTTGGGGCGGTCTGGAAACACCATATATTTT.

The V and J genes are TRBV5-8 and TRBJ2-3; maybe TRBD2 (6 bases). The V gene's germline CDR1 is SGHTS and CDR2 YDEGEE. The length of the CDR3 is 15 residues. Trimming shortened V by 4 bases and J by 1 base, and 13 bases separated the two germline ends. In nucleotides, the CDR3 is TGTGCCAGCAGCCTTTGGGGGGACGGCACAGATACGCAGTATTTT. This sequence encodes CASSLWGDGTDTQYF.

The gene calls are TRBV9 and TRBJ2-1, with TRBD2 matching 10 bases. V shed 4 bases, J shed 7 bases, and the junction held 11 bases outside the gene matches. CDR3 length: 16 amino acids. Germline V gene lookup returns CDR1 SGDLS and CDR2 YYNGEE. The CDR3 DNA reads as TGTGCCAGCAGCCCAGGCAGCGGGGGGGTGATGAATGAGCAGTTCTTC. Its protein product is CASSPGSGGVMNEQFF.

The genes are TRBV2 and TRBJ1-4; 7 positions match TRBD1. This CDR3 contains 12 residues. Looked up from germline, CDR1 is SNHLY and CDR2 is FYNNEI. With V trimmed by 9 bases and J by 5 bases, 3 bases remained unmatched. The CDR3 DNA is TGTGCCAGTCACAGGGGAAATGAAAAACTGTTTTTT. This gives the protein CASHRGNEKLFF.

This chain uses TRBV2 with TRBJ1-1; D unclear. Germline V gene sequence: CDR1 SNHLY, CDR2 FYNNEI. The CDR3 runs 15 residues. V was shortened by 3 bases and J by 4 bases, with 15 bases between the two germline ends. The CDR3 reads CASSDEPVRITEAFF. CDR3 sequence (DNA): TGTGCCAGCAGTGATGAACCGGTGAGAATCACTGAAGCTTTCTTT.

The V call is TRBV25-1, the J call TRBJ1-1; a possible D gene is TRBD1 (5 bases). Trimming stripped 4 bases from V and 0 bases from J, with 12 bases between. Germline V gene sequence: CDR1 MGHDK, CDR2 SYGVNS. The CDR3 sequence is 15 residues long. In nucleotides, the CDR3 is TGTGCCAGCAGTGGCACACCGACAGTGAACACTGAAGCTTTCTTT. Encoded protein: CASSGTPTVNTEAFF.

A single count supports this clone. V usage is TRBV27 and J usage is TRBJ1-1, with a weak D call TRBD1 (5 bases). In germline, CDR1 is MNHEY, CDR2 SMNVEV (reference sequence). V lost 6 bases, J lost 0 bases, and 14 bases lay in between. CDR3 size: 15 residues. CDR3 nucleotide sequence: TGTGCCAGCAGGCTGGGAGGGACGATGAACACTGAAGCTTTCTTT. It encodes CASRLGGTMNTEAFF.

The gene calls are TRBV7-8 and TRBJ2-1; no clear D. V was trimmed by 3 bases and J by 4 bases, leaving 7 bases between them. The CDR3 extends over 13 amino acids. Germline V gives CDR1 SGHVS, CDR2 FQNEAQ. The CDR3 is CASSFTRYNEQFF. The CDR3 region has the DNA TGTGCCAGCAGCTTTACACGTTACAATGAGCAGTTCTTC.

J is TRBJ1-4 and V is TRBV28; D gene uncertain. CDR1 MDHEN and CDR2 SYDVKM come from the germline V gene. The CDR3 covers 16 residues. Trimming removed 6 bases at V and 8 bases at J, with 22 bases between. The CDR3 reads CASSRPGLGGGEKLFF. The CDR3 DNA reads TGTGCCAGCAGCCGCCCTGGCTTGGGAGGCGGAGAAAAACTGTTTTTT.

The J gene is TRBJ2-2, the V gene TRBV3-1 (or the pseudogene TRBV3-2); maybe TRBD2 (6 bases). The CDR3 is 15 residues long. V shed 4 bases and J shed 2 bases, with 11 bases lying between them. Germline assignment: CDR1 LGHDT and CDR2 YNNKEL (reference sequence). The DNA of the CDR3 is TGTGCCAGCAGCCGCCGGGACTCTAACACCGGGGAGCTGTTTTTT. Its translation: CASSRRDSNTGELFF.

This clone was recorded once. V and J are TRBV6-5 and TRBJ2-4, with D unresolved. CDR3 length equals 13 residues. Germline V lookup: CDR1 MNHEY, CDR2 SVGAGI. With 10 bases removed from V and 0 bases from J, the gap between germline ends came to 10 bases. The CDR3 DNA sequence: TGTGCCACTGTCTCGGGAGCCAAAAACATTCAGTACTTC. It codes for CATVSGAKNIQYF.

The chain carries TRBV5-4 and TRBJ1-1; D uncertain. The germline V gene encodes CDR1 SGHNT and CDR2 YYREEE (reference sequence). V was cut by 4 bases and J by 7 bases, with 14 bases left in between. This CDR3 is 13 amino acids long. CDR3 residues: CASSLDLVGEAFF. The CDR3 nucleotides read TGTGCCAGCAGCCTAGACCTGGTAGGTGAAGCTTTCTTT.